A selection of T cell receptor beta chains follows, all from one sample in a study of regulatory T cells in long-lasting Graves disease. TCRdb reprocessed the multiplex PCR reads with MiXCR, giving one entry per CDR3 protein. The profile shows about 440,000 distinct CDR3 sequences, around 14% of them singletons. Separately, the same data were catalogued under a study of T cells in Graves' hyperthyroidism and ophthalmopathy.

The sequenced sample was peripheral blood mononuclear cells (PBMCs), obtained at new diagnosis, from a patient treated with antithyroid drugs. Source of these receptors: a woman under 40 with Graves disease. Each CDR3 is given with its conserved first and last residue. D genes are given only for firm matches. Clone size, where shown, is once, few, many, or a class for clones that have expanded.

TRBJ1-5,many,TRBV27,-,CASSTTYGGNQPQHF,TGTGCCAGCAGTACAACCTACGGGGGCAATCAGCCCCAGCATTTT
TRBJ2-3,-,TRBV4-1,-,CASSQDRGAGSDTQYF,TGCGCCAGCAGCCAAGATAGGGGAGCAGGGTCAGATACGCAGTATTTT
TRBJ2-4,few,TRBV19,-,CASSLLAPEGGIQYF,TGTGCCAGTAGCCTACTAGCGCCAGAGGGGGGCATTCAGTACTTC
TRBJ1-2,many,TRBV27,-,CASSLAGQGYTF,TGTGCCAGCAGTTTAGCAGGGCAGGGCTACACCTTC
TRBJ2-7,many,TRBV28,-,CASRPLPAGKPVGEQYF,TGTGCCAGCAGGCCCCTCCCGGCTGGCAAGCCGGTGGGGGAGCAGTACTTC
TRBJ2-3,many,TRBV10-3,-,CATSSRTGQSSTDTQYF,TGTGCCACTTCCTCCCGCACCGGACAGTCTAGCACAGATACGCAGTATTTT
TRBJ2-5,once,TRBV9,TRBD2,CASSLGLADVQETQYF,TGTGCCAGCAGCTTAGGGCTAGCGGACGTTCAAGAGACCCAGTACTTC
TRBJ1-5,many,TRBV12-3/TRBV12-4,-,CASSPQSTGSSPQPQHF,TGTGCCAGCAGCCCGCAGTCGACAGGTTCTAGTCCTCAGCCCCAGCATTTT
TRBJ2-2,many,TRBV7-3,TRBD1,CASSPTGADTGELFF,TGTGCCAGCAGCCCCACAGGGGCGGACACCGGGGAGCTGTTTTTT
TRBJ2-3,few,TRBV7-9,-,CASGLARVGDTQYF,TGTGCCAGCGGCCTAGCGAGAGTAGGAGATACGCAGTATTTT
TRBJ1-2,-,TRBV19,-,CASTQGSGSPNYGYTF,TGTGCCAGTACACAGGGAAGCGGGTCTCCTAACTATGGCTACACCTTC
TRBJ2-7,few,TRBV24-1,-,CATSAQGYEQYF,TGTGCCACCAGTGCCCAGGGATACGAGCAGTACTTC
TRBJ1-2,-,TRBV7-8,-,CASSLERFPRVYYGYTF,TGTGCCAGCAGCTTAGAGCGGTTCCCTCGGGTTTACTATGGCTACACCTTC
TRBJ2-1,-,TRBV20-1,-,CSARPLSYNEQFF,TGCAGTGCTAGACCGTTATCCTACAATGAGCAGTTCTTC
TRBJ2-2,-,TRBV29-1,-,CSGERMDDAGELFF,TGCAGCGGAGAGAGGATGGATGACGCCGGGGAGCTGTTTTTT
TRBJ2-7,few,TRBV3-1,TRBD2,CASSRAGAKDEQYF,TGTGCCAGCAGCCGAGCGGGAGCTAAGGACGAGCAGTACTTC
TRBJ2-1,many,TRBV12-3/TRBV12-4,-,CASNLAEYNEQFF,TGTGCCAGCAACTTAGCGGAATACAATGAGCAGTTCTTC
TRBJ2-3,many,TRBV2,TRBD2,CASRYKTSGRGADTQYF,TGTGCCAGCAGATACAAAACTAGCGGGAGGGGGGCAGATACGCAGTATTTT
TRBJ2-3,-,TRBV11-2,TRBD1,CASSPRGGPTDTQYF,TGTGCCAGCAGCCCCAGAGGGGGCCCCACAGATACGCAGTATTTT
TRBJ2-2,many,TRBV12-3/TRBV12-4,-,CASSMTVGGGELFF,TGTGCCAGCAGTATGACAGTTGGGGGCGGGGAGCTGTTTTTT
TRBJ2-4,-,TRBV12-3/TRBV12-4,-,CASSTRRVAKNIQYF,TGTGCCAGCAGCACAAGACGGGTAGCCAAAAACATTCAGTACTTC
TRBJ2-3,many,TRBV12-3/TRBV12-4,-,CASSWAGENADTQYF,TGTGCCAGCAGTTGGGCAGGGGAAAACGCAGATACGCAGTATTTT
TRBJ2-3,few,TRBV24-1,-,CATSPPATLAASTDTQYF,TGTGCCACCTCTCCGCCCGCAACCTTAGCGGCTAGCACAGATACGCAGTATTTT
TRBJ1-4,few,TRBV28,-,CASSPGTQDEKLFF,TGTGCCAGCAGTCCCGGGACACAAGATGAAAAACTGTTTTTT
TRBJ1-1,many,TRBV10-3,-,CAISEWIERNTEAFF,TGTGCCATCAGTGAGTGGATAGAGAGGAACACTGAAGCTTTCTTT
TRBJ2-7,few,TRBV19,-,CASTRGGGSYEQYF,TGTGCCAGCACTAGGGGTGGGGGCTCCTACGAGCAGTACTTC
TRBJ2-7,many,TRBV4-1,-,CASSSYVQVSYEQYF,TGCGCCAGCAGCAGTTATGTACAGGTTTCCTACGAGCAGTACTTC
TRBJ2-3,many,TRBV28,TRBD2,CASSGRSGSGDTQYF,TGTGCCAGCAGTGGCCGAAGCGGGAGCGGAGATACGCAGTATTTT
TRBJ2-3,few,TRBV5-1,TRBD2,CASGRERAVTDTQYF,TGCGCCAGCGGGCGGGAGAGGGCTGTAACTGATACGCAGTATTTT
TRBJ2-1,many,TRBV6-5,TRBD2,CASSSSAGVGNEQFF,TGTGCCAGCAGTTCTTCAGCGGGAGTTGGTAATGAGCAGTTCTTC
TRBJ1-6,-,TRBV20-1,TRBD1,CSARGQGSSPLHF,TGCAGTGCTAGGGGACAGGGCAGTTCACCCCTCCACTTT
TRBJ1-1,few,TRBV20-1,TRBD1,CSVGQGEAFF,TGCAGCGTGGGACAGGGCGAGGCTTTCTTT
TRBJ1-1,few,TRBV7-9,-,CASTPRQDLEAFF,TGTGCCAGCACCCCCCGACAGGATTTGGAAGCTTTCTTT
TRBJ2-3,many,TRBV2,-,CASMGSTDTQYF,TGTGCCAGCATGGGATCCACAGATACGCAGTATTTT
TRBJ2-3,-,TRBV4-1,-,CASSQEVDYPLYLTQYF,TGCGCCAGCAGCCAAGAAGTGGACTACCCCTTGTATTTAACGCAGTATTTT